This entry concerns a single T cell receptor (beta chain). The record originates from a study of blood T cell repertoires in COVID-19. This CDR3 contains 12 residues. The germline CDR1 and CDR2 sequences are SGHRS and YFSETQ. Trimming removed 6 bases from V and 0 bases from J, with 6 bases in between. Assay used: immunoSEQ multiplex PCR; TCRdb lists only in-frame clones, some missing. Counted here are 150,000 to 200,000 clones, around four fifths occurring once; the ten biggest clones make up 8% to 9.5%. Specimen: peripheral blood. The chain has TRBV5-1 and TRBJ1-1, with D perhaps matching TRBD1 (5 bases). The clonotype originates from a woman older than 75 with active or convalescent COVID-19. Here the CDR3 reads CASKTVNTEAFF. DNA for the CDR3: TGCGCCAGCAAGACAGTGAACACTGAAGCTTTCTTT.